A selection of T cell receptor beta chains follows, all from one sample in a study of T cells in Graves' hyperthyroidism and ophthalmopathy. TCRdb passed the multiplex PCR reads through MiXCR, listing each CDR3 protein once. The sample has 750,000 to 900,000 distinct CDR3 sequences, about two fifths seen once. The sample taken for sequencing was blood. These receptors came from a man aged 18 to 29 with Graves' hyperthyroidism. Both conserved end residues are part of each CDR3. D genes are given only for firm matches. The size field is filled for only some rows; it gives once, few, many or a size class.

abundance	v_gene	j_gene	d_gene	CDR3aa	CDR3nt
NA	TRBV15	TRBJ2-1	TRBD1	CATSRGQLYNEQFF	TGTGCCACCAGCAGGGGACAGTTGTACAATGAGCAGTTCTTC
many	TRBV2	TRBJ2-2	NA	CASSPAGQRGGELFF	TGTGCCAGCAGTCCGGCGGGGCAGCGAGGCGGGGAGCTGTTTTTT
NA	TRBV7-3	TRBJ2-6	TRBD1	CASSGRTGPYSGANVLTF	TGTGCCAGCAGCGGACGGACAGGACCCTACTCTGGGGCCAACGTCCTGACTTTC
NA	TRBV7-9	TRBJ2-5	NA	CASSPRDFLQETQYF	TGTGCCAGCAGCCCTCGGGACTTTTTGCAAGAGACCCAGTACTTC
many	TRBV2	TRBJ1-1	TRBD1	CATHRTGFSTEAFF	TGTGCCACGCATCGGACAGGGTTTAGCACTGAAGCTTTCTTT
NA	TRBV7-2	TRBJ2-7	TRBD2	CASSSVAGGPGEQYF	TGTGCCAGCAGCTCAGTCGCGGGAGGGCCTGGGGAGCAGTACTTC
many	TRBV19	TRBJ1-1	NA	CASSIQGMNTEAFF	TGCGCCAGCAGCATTCAGGGCATGAACACTGAAGCTTTCTTT
NA	TRBV7-3	TRBJ2-2	TRBD1	CACSSGQRAGELFF	TGTGCCTGCAGCTCGGGACAGCGCGCCGGGGAGCTGTTTTTT
few	TRBV5-1	TRBJ2-7	NA	CASSPDSSEQYF	TGCGCCAGCAGCCCCGACAGCTCGGAGCAGTACTTC
many	TRBV19	TRBJ1-5	TRBD1	CASTGQANQPQHF	TGTGCCAGTACGGGACAGGCTAATCAGCCCCAGCATTTT
many	TRBV29-1	TRBJ2-7	TRBD2	CSVVTSGHPYEQYF	TGCAGCGTTGTCACTAGCGGGCATCCCTACGAGCAGTACTTC
NA	TRBV5-1	TRBJ2-7	NA	CASSLEGRSVDEQYF	TGCGCCAGCAGCTTGGAAGGACGGAGTGTTGATGAGCAGTACTTC
few	TRBV9	TRBJ1-5	NA	CASSPGAGVQPQHF	TGTGCCAGCAGCCCAGGCGCAGGGGTCCAGCCCCAGCATTTT
NA	TRBV9	TRBJ1-1	NA	CASSVDDGNTEAFF	TGTGCCAGCAGCGTAGATGACGGTAACACTGAAGCTTTCTTT
NA	TRBV7-9	TRBJ1-5	NA	CASSRGLQGYSNQPQHF	TGTGCCAGCAGCCGGGGGTTACAGGGCTATAGCAATCAGCCCCAGCATTTT
once	TRBV19	TRBJ2-2	TRBD1	CASRLNRGDTGELFF	TGTGCCAGTAGGCTCAACAGGGGGGACACCGGGGAGCTGTTTTTT
NA	TRBV12-3/TRBV12-4	TRBJ1-6	NA	CASSSPLHGWNSPLHF	TGTGCCAGCAGTTCGCCACTTCATGGATGGAATTCACCCCTCCACTTT
NA	TRBV12-3/TRBV12-4	TRBJ1-2	NA	CASSGQPYYGYTF	TGTGCCAGCTCCGGACAGCCTTACTATGGCTACACCTTC
few	TRBV7-2	TRBJ2-7	NA	CASSPERSSYEQYF	TGTGCCAGCAGCCCCGAAAGGAGCTCCTACGAGCAGTACTTC
NA	TRBV10-3	TRBJ2-7	NA	CAISDGIWGYERYF	TGTGCCATCAGTGACGGAATATGGGGCTACGAGCGGTACTTC
NA	TRBV25-1	TRBJ2-3	TRBD2	CASSTGGTRYTDTQYF	TGTGCCAGCAGTACCGGGGGGACTCGGTACACAGATACGCAGTATTTT
many	TRBV15	TRBJ1-5	NA	CATSRDLGISSNQPQHF	TGTGCCACCAGCAGAGATCTCGGTATATCAAGCAATCAGCCCCAGCATTTT
NA	TRBV29-1	TRBJ1-2	TRBD1	CSVEPGQGALGYTF	TGCAGCGTTGAACCGGGACAGGGGGCGTTAGGCTACACCTTC
many	TRBV19	TRBJ1-1	NA	CASSLGYRVGNTEAFF	TGTGCCAGTAGTTTAGGGTACAGGGTGGGGAACACTGAAGCTTTCTTT
once	TRBV15	TRBJ1-5	NA	CATSPLPEGGFRQPQHF	TGTGCCACCAGCCCCCTACCGGAGGGAGGCTTTCGTCAGCCCCAGCATTTT
many	TRBV7-9	TRBJ1-5	TRBD1	CASSLGQGENQPQHF	TGTGCCAGCAGCTTAGGACAGGGCGAGAATCAGCCCCAGCATTTT
NA	TRBV7-9	TRBJ2-5	NA	CASSLGGVTYGETQYF	TGTGCCAGCAGCTTAGGTGGGGTTACCTACGGAGAGACCCAGTACTTC
NA	TRBV7-2	TRBJ2-6	NA	CASSLAPLSGANVLTF	TGTGCCAGCAGCTTAGCCCCGCTGTCTGGGGCCAACGTCCTGACTTTC
NA	TRBV29-1	TRBJ1-2	TRBD1	CSVEAHPTGAGKGETF	TGCAGCGTTGAAGCCCACCCCACAGGGGCAGGGAAAGGCGAAACCTTC
few	TRBV2	TRBJ2-7	NA	CASTIHTYEQYF	TGTGCCAGCACCATCCATACCTACGAGCAGTACTTC
NA	TRBV5-6	TRBJ2-5	TRBD2	CASSLAGLAGVETQYF	TGTGCCAGCAGCTTAGCCGGACTAGCGGGAGTCGAGACCCAGTACTTC
few	TRBV6-6	TRBJ2-7	NA	CASSQERMVLYEQYF	TGTGCCAGCAGCCAGGAGCGGATGGTCTTATACGAGCAGTACTTC
NA	TRBV19	TRBJ2-5	NA	CASTIAPGALETQYF	TGTGCCAGTACCATCGCTCCGGGCGCGTTGGAGACCCAGTACTTC
many	TRBV24-1	TRBJ1-1	NA	CATRTDTEAFF	TGTGCCACCAGGACAGACACTGAAGCTTTCTTT
few	TRBV7-9	TRBJ2-5	NA	CASTPKPGETQYF	TGTGCCAGCACCCCTAAGCCGGGGGAGACCCAGTACTTC
few	TRBV3-1	TRBJ1-4	TRBD1	CASSKGAVNEKLFF	TGTGCCAGCAGCAAGGGGGCGGTCAATGAAAAACTGTTTTTT
many	TRBV29-1	TRBJ1-6	TRBD1	CSPGTGFLRPSPLHF	TGCAGCCCGGGGACAGGGTTTCTTCGCCCTTCACCCCTCCACTTT
few	TRBV6-5	TRBJ1-2	NA	CASSEHQGNYGYTF	TGTGCCAGCAGTGAACATCAGGGTAACTATGGCTACACCTTC